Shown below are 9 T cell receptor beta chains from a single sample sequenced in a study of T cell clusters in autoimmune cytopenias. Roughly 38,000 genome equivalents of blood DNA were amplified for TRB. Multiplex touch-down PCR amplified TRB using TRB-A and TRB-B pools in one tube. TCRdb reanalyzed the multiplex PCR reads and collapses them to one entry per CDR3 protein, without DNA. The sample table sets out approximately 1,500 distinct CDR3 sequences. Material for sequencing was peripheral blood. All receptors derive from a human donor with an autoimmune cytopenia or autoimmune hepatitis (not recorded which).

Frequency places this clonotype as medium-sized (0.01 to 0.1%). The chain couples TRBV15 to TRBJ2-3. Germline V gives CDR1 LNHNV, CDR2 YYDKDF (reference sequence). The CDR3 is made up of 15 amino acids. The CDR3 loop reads CATSHGQLKGNTQYF. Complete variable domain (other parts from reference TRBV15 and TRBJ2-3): DAMVIQNPRYQVTQFGKPVTLSCSQTLNHNVMYWYQQKSSQAPKLLFHYYDKDFNNEADTPDNFQSRRPNTSFCFLDIRSPGLGDTAMYLCATSHGQLKGNTQYFGPGTRLTVL.

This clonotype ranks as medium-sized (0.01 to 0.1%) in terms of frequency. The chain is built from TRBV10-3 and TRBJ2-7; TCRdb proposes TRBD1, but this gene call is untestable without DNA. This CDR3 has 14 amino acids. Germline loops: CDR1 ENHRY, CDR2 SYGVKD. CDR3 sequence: CAIRNRGRETEQYF.

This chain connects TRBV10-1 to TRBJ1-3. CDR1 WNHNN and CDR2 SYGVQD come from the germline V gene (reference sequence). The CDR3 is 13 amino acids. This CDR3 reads CASSSSSGNTIYF.

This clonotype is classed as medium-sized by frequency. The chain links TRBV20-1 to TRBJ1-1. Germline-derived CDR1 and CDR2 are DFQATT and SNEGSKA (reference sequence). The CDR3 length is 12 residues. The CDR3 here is CSAEAGSTEAFF.

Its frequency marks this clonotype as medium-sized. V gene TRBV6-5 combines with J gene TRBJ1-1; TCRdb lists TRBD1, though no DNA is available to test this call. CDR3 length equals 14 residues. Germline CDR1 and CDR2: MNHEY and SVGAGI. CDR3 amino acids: CASSWTGKFAEAFF.

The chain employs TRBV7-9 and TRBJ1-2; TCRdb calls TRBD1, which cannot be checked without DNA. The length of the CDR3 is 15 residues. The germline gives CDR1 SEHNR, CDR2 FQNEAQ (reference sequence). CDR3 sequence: CASSSHRGPNYGYTF.

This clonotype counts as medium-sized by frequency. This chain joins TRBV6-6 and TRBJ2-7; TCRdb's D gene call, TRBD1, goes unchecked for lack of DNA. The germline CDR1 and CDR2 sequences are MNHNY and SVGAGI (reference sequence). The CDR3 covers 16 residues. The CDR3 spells CASSYPTGTGGYEQYF.

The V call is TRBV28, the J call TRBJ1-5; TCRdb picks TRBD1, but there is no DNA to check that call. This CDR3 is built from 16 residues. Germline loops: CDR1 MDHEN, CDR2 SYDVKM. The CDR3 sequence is CASIGQGVGRGQPQHF. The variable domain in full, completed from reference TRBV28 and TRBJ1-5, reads DVKVTQSSRYLVKRTGEKVFLECVQDMDHENMFWYRQDPGLGLRLIYFSYDVKMKEKGDIPEGYSVSREKKERFSLILESASTNQTSMYLCASIGQGVGRGQPQHFGDGTRLSIL.

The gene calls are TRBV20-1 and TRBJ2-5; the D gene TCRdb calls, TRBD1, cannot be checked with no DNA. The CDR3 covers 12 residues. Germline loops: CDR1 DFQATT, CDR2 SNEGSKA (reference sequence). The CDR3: CSASGMGETQYF.